This T cell receptor beta chain was recovered during a study of Graves' ophthalmopathy and Graves' hyperthyroidism listed by TCRdb under 2018. Broadly, across the study: Peripheral blood was collected at initial diagnosis, prior to any treatment. The study used signatures of the TCR beta repertoire to tell Graves' ophthalmopathy apart from Graves' hyperthyroidism and to predict which patients would progress to ophthalmopathy. In more than five hyperthyroidism patients, T-cell repertoires of thyroid tissue and blood were compared. The roughly 91 discovery patients were randomly divided into training and test sets at a 7:3 ratio. In total, 135 blood samples were TCR-sequenced: 43 ophthalmopathy, 75 hyperthyroidism and some 17 hyperthyroidism-to-ophthalmopathy patients. To explore V-J signatures distinguishing ophthalmopathy from hyperthyroidism, a discovery set of about 99 patients (roughly 44 ophthalmopathy, about 57 stable hyperthyroidism) was enrolled. Once sampling was done, hyperthyroidism patients were given methimazole at a starting dose of 30 mg daily, while ophthalmopathy patients were given high-dose intravenous methylprednisolone. The independent validation cohort included roughly 19 hyperthyroidism patients plus 17 patients who later progressed from hyperthyroidism to ophthalmopathy. Overall study results and their limits: In cross-validation, the 13-signature model distinguished ophthalmopathy from stable hyperthyroidism with around 90% sensitivity and 81.08% specificity, while in the test set the corresponding values were roughly 80% and 75%. In validation, the model predicted ophthalmopathy progression with over 60% sensitivity and roughly 72% specificity; 12 predicted patients were CT-confirmed with GO in a median of about 7.1 months. No statistical method was used to predetermine the sample size, and group allocation was not hidden from the investigators. Most expanded thyroid clonotypes with frequency above 0.001 were also detected in blood, suggesting blood repertoires may reflect the thyroid immune response.

For repertoire sequencing, the TCR beta CDR3 regions were amplified from RNA transcripts. The first round of RT-PCR was done with HTBI primers and the Qiagen OneStep RT-PCR kit, and was followed by a second round of multiplex PCR, then size selection and purification. Libraries were sequenced paired-end with 100 bp reads on an Illumina HiSeq2000. Turning to the authors' computational methods: SOAPnuke was used to process the reads, throwing out any read that had adapters, had uncalled bases, had a mean Phred below 15, or lacked an exact constant-primer or identifier match. COPE v1.2.5 was used to merge the high-quality paired reads. Each unique nucleotide sequence was defined as a clonotype, and clonotypes were aligned to IMGT TRB V, D and J references with MiTCR v1.1. Only V-J combinations with frequency above 0.0001 were analysed, covering around 99% of repertoires. For each V-J combination, a TCR clonal expansion and chaos score was defined as F50 clonal expansion divided by the chaos observed in the TCRdist matrix. Welch's t-statistics and random forest were used to reduce features to about a dozen V-J combinations, which were fed into a naive Bayes classifier. The Morisita-Horn index was used to measure how similar the thyroid and blood repertoires were. The public sequencing data were trimmed at Q25 with fastp and processed into clonotypes with MiXCR by TCRdb, which kept only in-frame beta chains. CDR3 protein duplicates are merged, each entry listing the most common genes and DNA. TCRdb assigned the V and J calls; the authors' analysis was not used. A total of about 400,000 distinct CDR3 sequences appear in this sample, approximately 20% of them only once. 1.6% of the sample rests with the top ten.

The CDR3 covers 13 residues, taking in both the cysteine and the phenylalanine. Only the CDR3 portion is preserved as DNA: 39 bases, with reading frame beginning at the first base. CDR1 is given as DFQATT and CDR2 as SNEGSKA, both from the germline V gene (reference sequence). The germline V and J ends show losses of 3 bases and 1 base respectively, and no gene match explains 2 bases of the junction. Details on this clonotype: Its antigen is not yet known. Qualities for individual bases were not recorded, and no much larger clone is one base off.

Patients with ophthalmopathy had moderately to severely active disease, with a Clinical Activity Score of 3 or more, a NOSPECS grade of 4 or more, and a disease duration of less than 3 months. Anyone with other autoimmune diseases, uncontrolled infections, pregnancy or lactation was excluded from the study. Clinical symptoms, serum thyroxine, TRAb, thyroid ultrasound and orbital computed tomography were used for diagnosis. PBMCs were isolated from roughly 10 ml of fresh peripheral blood by Ficoll-Paque density gradient centrifugation. Total RNA was extracted using Trizol reagent, and RNA quality was checked on an Agilent 2100 Bioanalyzer.

The receptor was isolated from a woman aged 18-35 years with Graves' ophthalmopathy. Donor details come from another sample of the same person, matched by shared clones. The V and J genes are TRBV20-1 and TRBJ2-7, and 8 junction bases match TRBD1. The sequenced material came from peripheral blood. The encoded CDR3 is CSARGTGSYEQYF. In nucleotides, the sequence is TGCAGTGCTAGGGGGACAGGTTCCTACGAGCAGTACTTC.